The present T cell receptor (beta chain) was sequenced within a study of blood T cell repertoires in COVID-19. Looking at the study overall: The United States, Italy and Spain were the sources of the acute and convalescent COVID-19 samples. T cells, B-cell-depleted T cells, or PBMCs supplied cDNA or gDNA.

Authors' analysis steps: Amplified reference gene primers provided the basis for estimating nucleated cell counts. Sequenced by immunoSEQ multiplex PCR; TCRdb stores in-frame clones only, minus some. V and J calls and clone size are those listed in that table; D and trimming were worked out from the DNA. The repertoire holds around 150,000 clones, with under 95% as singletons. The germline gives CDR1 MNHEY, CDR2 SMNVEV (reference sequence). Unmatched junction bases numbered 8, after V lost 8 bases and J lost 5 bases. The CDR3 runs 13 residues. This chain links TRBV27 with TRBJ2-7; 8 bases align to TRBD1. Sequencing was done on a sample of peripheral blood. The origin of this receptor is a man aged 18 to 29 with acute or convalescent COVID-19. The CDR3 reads CASSQGVWNEQYF. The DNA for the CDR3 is TGTGCCAGCTCACAGGGGGTGTGGAACGAGCAGTACTTC.